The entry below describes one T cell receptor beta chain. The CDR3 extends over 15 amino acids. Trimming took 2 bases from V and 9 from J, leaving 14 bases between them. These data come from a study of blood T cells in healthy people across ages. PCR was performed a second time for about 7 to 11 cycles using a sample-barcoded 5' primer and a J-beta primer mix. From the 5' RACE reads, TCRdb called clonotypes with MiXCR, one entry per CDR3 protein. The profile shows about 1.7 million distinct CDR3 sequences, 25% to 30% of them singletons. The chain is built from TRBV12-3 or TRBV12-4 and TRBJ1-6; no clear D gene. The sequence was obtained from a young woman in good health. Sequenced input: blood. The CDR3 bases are TGTGCCAGCAGTTTATCTCCCGGGGTTGGTTCACCCCTCCACTTT. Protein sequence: CASSLSPGVGSPLHF.